The table lists the clone carrying this TCR beta chain with a count of one. Its matching antigen is unknown. The data were taken from a study of T-cell reconstitution after alpha-beta-depleted transplantation in children. The CDR3 has 13 residues. Trimming took off 5 bases at V and 5 bases at J, with 10 bases between the two ends. Germline CDR1 is MNHNY and CDR2 is SVGAGI (reference sequence). Findings and caveats of the study: The study reportedly traced alpha-beta T cells about two months after transplant to several hundred expanded graft clones. TCRbeta diversity was high at day 60 in some patients (a result of surviving recipient T cells and thymic progenitors). Newly produced T cells mostly accounted for T-cell counts and diversity one year post-transplant.

Preparation of the TCRbeta library involved a method that used unique molecular identifiers. TCRdb processed the PCR reads anew with MiXCR; each CDR3 protein has one entry. This sample yields around 250,000 distinct CDR3 sequences, of which roughly a quarter are seen a single time; 2.6% belongs to the top ten. This sequence originates from a girl under 10 years old with Fanconi anemia, due to receive a stem cell transplant. The V and J genes are TRBV6-6 and TRBJ2-1, with D unclear. The sample in question was PBMCs, obtained before TCRalphabeta/CD19-depleted stem cell transplant. The CDR3 DNA is TGTGCCAGCAGTACGCGGAGTCACAATGAGCAGTTCTTC. It yields the protein CASSTRSHNEQFF.